This TCR beta chain is from a study of T cell responses to AZD1222 COVID-19 vaccine. The table came from immunoSEQ multiplex PCR; TCRdb's copy has only in-frame clones and leaves some out. The sample includes 130,000 to 150,000 clones, around 89% of them seen just once. Only one count was recorded for this clone. The same CDR3 can be traced to other DNA sequences in this sample. Sample: peripheral blood, taken on day 0 of AZD1222 vaccination. The source of this sequence is an adult in good health.

The CDR3 is CASSWARGTDTQYF. The DNA of the CDR3 is TGTGCCAGCAGTTGGGCCAGGGGCACAGATACGCAGTATTTT. The chain has TRBV27 and TRBJ2-3; TRBD1 is a possible D gene (5 bases). The germline CDR1 and CDR2 sequences are MNHEY and SMNVEV (reference sequence). Trimming took off 4 bases at V and 1 base at J, with 9 bases between the two ends. The CDR3 contains 14 residues.